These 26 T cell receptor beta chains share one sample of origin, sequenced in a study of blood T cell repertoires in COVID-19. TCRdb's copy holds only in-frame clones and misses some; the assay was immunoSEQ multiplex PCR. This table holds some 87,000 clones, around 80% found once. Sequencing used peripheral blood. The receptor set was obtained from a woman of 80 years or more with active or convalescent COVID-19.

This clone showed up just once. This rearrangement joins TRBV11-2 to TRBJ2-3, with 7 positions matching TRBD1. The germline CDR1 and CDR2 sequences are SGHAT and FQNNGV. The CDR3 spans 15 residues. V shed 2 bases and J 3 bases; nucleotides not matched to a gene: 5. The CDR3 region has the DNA TGTGCCAGCAGCTTATTACAGGGGATGACAGATACGCAGTATTTT. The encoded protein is CASSLLQGMTDTQYF.

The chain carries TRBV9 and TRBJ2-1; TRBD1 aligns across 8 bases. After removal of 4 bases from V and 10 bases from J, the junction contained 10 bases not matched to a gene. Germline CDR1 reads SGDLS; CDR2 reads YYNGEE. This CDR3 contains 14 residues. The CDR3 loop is CASSPRDRPWEQFF. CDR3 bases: TGTGCCAGCAGCCCTCGGGACAGGCCTTGGGAGCAGTTCTTC.

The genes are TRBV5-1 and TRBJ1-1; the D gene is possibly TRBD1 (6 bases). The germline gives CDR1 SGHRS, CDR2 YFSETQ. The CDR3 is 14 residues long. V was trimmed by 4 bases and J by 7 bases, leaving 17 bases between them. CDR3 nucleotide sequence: TGCGCCAGCAGCGAAGAACAGGGAAGGGGTGAAGCTTTCTTT. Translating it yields CASSEEQGRGEAFF.

The CDR3 region has the DNA TGTGCCAGCAGCTTAGCGGGCGGGAACACAGATACGCAGTATTTT. Its translation: CASSLAGGNTDTQYF. The chain has TRBV7-2 and TRBJ2-3; D possibly corresponds to TRBD2 (6 bases). The CDR3 spans 15 residues. V lost 0 bases and J 2 bases, leaving 9 bases between the germline ends. Germline V gene sequence: CDR1 SGHTA, CDR2 FQGNSA.

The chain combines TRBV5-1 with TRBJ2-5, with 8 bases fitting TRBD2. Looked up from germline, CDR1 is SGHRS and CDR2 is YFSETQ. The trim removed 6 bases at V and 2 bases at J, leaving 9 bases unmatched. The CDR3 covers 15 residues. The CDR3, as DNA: TGCGCCAGCACTCTGGGCGGGGGGTCTCAAGAGACCCAGTACTTC. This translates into CASTLGGGSQETQYF.

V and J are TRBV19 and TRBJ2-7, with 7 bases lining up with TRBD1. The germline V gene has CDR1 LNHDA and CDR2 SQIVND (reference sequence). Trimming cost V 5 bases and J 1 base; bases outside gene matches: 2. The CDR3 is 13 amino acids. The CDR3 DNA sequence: TGTGCCAGTAGTTCACAGGGGTCCTACGAGCAGTACTTC. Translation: CASSSQGSYEQYF.

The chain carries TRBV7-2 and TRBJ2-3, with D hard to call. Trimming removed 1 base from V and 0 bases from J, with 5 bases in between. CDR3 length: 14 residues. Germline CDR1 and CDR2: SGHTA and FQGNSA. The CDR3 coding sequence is TGTGCCAGCAGCTTAGTCGGGAGCACAGATACGCAGTATTTT. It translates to CASSLVGSTDTQYF.

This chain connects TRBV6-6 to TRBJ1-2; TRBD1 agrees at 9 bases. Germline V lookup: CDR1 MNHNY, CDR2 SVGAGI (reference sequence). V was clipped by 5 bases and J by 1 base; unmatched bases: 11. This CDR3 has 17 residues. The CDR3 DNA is TGTGCCAGCAGTCGGGACAGGGTGTTTTTTATTAACTATGGCTACACCTTC. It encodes CASSRDRVFFINYGYTF.

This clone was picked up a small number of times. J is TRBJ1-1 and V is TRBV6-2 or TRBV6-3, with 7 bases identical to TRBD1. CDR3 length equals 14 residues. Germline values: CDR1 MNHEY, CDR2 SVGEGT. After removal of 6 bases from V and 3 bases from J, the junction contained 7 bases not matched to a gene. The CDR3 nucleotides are TGTGCCAGCAGCTTACAGGGGAGCGACACTGAAGCTTTCTTT. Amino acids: CASSLQGSDTEAFF.

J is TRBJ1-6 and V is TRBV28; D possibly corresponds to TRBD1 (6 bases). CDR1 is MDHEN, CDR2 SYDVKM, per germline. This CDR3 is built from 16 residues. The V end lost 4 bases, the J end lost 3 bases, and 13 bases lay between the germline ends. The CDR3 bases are TGTGCCAGCAGTTGGACTCAGGGGCTCTATAATTCACCCCTCCACTTT. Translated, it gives CASSWTQGLYNSPLHF.

CDR3 bases: TGTGCCAGCAGTTCGCCGGGACAGGGTGTCTATGGCTACACCTTC. Residues: CASSSPGQGVYGYTF. This chain joins TRBV28 and TRBJ1-2; 9 bases align to TRBD1. With V trimmed by 4 bases and J by 4 bases, 7 bases remained unmatched. Germline V CDR1 and CDR2: MDHEN, SYDVKM. This CDR3 has 15 amino acids.

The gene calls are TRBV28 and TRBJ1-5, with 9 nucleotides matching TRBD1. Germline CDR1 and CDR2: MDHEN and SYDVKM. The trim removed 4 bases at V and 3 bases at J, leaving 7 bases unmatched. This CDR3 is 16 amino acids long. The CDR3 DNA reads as TGTGCCAGCAGTTATGCCGGGACAGGGACCAATCAGCCCCAGCATTTT. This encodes CASSYAGTGTNQPQHF.

The CDR3 bases are TGTGCCAGTAGGCCTGACCGGACAGGGGTAGAGACCCAGTACTTC. This translates into CASRPDRTGVETQYF. This chain connects TRBV19 to TRBJ2-5, with 9 bases fitting TRBD1. CDR3 length: 15 residues. The V and J ends lost 6 bases and 4 bases, in that order; junction bases with no gene match: 9. Germline V lookup: CDR1 LNHDA, CDR2 SQIVND (reference sequence).

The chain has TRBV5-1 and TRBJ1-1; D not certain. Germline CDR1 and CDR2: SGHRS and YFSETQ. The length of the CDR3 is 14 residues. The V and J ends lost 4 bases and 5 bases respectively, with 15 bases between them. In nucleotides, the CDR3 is TGCGCCAGCAGCCCGCCGGGCCCGGGGACTGAAGCTTTCTTT. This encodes CASSPPGPGTEAFF.

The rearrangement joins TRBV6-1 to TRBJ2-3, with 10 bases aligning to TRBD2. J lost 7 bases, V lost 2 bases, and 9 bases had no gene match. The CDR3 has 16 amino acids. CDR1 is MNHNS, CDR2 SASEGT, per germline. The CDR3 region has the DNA TGTGCCAGCAGTGAAAGCAGCAGCGGGGGGGCTAATACGCAGTATTTT. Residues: CASSESSSGGANTQYF.

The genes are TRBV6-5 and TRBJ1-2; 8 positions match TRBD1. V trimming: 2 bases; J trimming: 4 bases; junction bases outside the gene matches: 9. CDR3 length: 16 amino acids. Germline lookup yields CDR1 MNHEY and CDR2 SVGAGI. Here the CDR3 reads CASSYPEAGGTYGYTF. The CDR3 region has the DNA TGTGCCAGCAGTTACCCAGAGGCAGGGGGCACCTATGGCTACACCTTC.

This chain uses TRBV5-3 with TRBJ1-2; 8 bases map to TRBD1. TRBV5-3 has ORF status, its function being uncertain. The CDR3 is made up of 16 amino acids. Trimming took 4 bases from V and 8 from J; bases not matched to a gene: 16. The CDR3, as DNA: TGTGCCAGAAGCCTTTCAGGGGGCGCGAATTCTAGGGGCTACACCTTC. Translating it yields CARSLSGGANSRGYTF.

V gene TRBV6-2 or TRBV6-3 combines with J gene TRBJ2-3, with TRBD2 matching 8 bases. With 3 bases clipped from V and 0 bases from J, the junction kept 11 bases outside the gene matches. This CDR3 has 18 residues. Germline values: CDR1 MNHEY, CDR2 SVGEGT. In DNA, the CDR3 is TGTGCCAGCAGTTATAAAGCGGGGGAAGTCTCTAGCACAGATACGCAGTATTTT. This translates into CASSYKAGEVSSTDTQYF.

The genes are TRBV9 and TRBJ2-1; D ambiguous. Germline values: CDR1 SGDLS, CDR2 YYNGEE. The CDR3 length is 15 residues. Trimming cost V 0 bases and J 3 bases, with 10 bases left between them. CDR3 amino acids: CASSVGAGSYNEQFF. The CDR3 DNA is TGTGCCAGCAGCGTAGGGGCAGGAAGCTACAATGAGCAGTTCTTC.

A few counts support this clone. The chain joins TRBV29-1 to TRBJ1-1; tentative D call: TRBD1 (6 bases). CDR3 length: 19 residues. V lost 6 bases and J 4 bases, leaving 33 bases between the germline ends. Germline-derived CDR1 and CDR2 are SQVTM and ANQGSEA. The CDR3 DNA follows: TGCAGCGTAGGAGCTCAGTCTAGGGGGTCATCGCTCCTGATCACTGAAGCTTTCTTT. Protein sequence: CSVGAQSRGSSLLITEAFF. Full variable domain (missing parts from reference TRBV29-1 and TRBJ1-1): SAVISQKPSRDICQRGTSLTIQCQVDSQVTMMFWYRQQPGQSLTLIATANQGSEATYESGFVIDKFPISRPNLTFSTLTVSNMSPEDSSIYLCSVGAQSRGSSLLITEAFFGQGTRLTVV.

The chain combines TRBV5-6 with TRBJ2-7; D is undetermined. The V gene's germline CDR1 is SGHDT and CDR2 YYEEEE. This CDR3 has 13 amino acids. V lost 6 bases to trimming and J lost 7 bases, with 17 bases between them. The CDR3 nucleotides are TGTGCCAGCACCCGACGACCCCCTAGGGAGCAGTACTTC. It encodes CASTRRPPREQYF. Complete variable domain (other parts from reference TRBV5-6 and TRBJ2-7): DAGVTQSPTHLIKTRGQQVTLRCSPKSGHDTVSWYQQALGQGPQFIFQYYEEEERQRGNFPDRFSGHQFPNYSSELNVNALLLGDSALYLCASTRRPPREQYFGPGTRLTVT.

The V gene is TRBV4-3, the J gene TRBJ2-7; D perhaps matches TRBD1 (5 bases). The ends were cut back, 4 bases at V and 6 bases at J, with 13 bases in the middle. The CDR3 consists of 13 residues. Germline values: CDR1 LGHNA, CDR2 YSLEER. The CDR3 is CASSLDRQTEQYF. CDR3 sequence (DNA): TGCGCCAGCAGCCTAGATCGACAGACCGAGCAGTACTTC.

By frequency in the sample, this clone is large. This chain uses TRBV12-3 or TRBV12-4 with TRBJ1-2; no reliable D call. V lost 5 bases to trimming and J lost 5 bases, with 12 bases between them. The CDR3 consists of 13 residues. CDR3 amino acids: CASSGSSSYGYTF. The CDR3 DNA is TGTGCCAGCAGTGGTAGCTCTTCTTATGGCTACACCTTC.

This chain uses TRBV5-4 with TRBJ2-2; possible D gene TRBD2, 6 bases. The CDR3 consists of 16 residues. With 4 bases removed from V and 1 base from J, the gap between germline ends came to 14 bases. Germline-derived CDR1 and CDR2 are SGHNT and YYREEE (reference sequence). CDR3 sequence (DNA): TGTGCCAGCAGCCCTACCGGGACTGTGAACACCGGGGAGCTGTTTTTT. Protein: CASSPTGTVNTGELFF.

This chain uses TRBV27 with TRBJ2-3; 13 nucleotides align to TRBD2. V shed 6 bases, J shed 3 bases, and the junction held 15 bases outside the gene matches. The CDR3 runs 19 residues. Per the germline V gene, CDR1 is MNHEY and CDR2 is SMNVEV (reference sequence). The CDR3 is CASSQGWTSGGGRTDTQYF. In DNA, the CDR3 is TGTGCCAGCAGCCAGGGGTGGACTAGCGGGGGTGGACGGACAGATACGCAGTATTTT.

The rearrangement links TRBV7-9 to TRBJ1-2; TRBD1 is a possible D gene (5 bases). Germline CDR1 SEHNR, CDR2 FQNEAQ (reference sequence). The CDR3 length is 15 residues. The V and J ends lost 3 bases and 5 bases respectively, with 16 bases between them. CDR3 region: CASSLDKGHGYGYTF. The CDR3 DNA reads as TGTGCCAGCAGCTTGGATAAGGGGCATGGGTATGGCTACACCTTC.